The 27 T cell receptor beta chains below were found in one sample sequenced in a study of CXCR3-negative and CXCR3-positive naive CD8 T cells. General study findings and limits: Relative to CXCR3-negative naive cells, CXCR3-positive naive cells had more hydrophobic TRB CDR3s.

Their specific antigens are unknown. It was by 5' RACE with UMI labels that the TRB cDNA libraries were prepared. After re-calling the 5' RACE reads, TCRdb lists one entry per CDR3 protein, DNA absent. The table lists 84,000 or so distinct CDR3 sequences. Sequencing used naive CXCR3+ CD8+ T cells from blood. As for subset: CD45RO-CCR7+CD27+CD95- naive CD8+ T cells expressing CXCR3 (TNR3+). The origin of the receptors is a human donor in good health. Some clones in this sample may be carry-over from other donors' samples.

The rearrangement links TRBV7-9 to TRBJ2-1; TCRdb proposes TRBD1, but this gene call is untestable without DNA. The CDR3 extends over 12 amino acids. Germline values: CDR1 SEHNR, CDR2 FQNEAQ (reference sequence). The CDR3 sequence is CASRTGVDEQFF.

The chain carries TRBV3-1 and TRBJ2-1; the D gene TCRdb calls, TRBD1, cannot be checked with no DNA. The length of the CDR3 is 17 residues. Germline lookup yields CDR1 LGHDT and CDR2 YNNKEL (reference sequence). The CDR3 region is CASSPMLGGGIYNEQFF.

This chain connects TRBV5-1 to TRBJ2-7; checking the TCRdb D call of TRBD1 is not possible without DNA. This CDR3 has 15 residues. Per the germline V gene, CDR1 is SGHRS and CDR2 is YFSETQ. This chain's CDR3 is CASIKGQGAPYEQYF.

The V and J genes are TRBV20-1 and TRBJ2-1; TCRdb's assignment of TRBD2 cannot be checked, as there is no DNA. The CDR3 has 15 amino acids. Germline V gene sequence: CDR1 DFQATT, CDR2 SNEGSKA (reference sequence). CDR3 residues: CSARAQTSEYNEQFF.

The chain couples TRBV28 to TRBJ2-7; the D call from TCRdb, TRBD2, cannot be confirmed without DNA. The CDR3 loop spans 14 amino acids. Germline-derived CDR1 and CDR2 are MDHEN and SYDVKM. The chain's CDR3 is CASSTGDSPYEQYF.

This chain links TRBV12-5 with TRBJ1-1; the TCRdb call, TRBD1, lacks DNA for checking. The CDR3 has 15 amino acids. CDR1 and CDR2 (germline): LGHNT, FRNRAP. The chain's CDR3 is CASGLFREENTEAFF.

This sequence joins TRBV7-2 and TRBJ1-5. The germline CDR1 and CDR2 sequences are SGHTA and FQGNSA. The CDR3 runs to 15 residues. CDR3 residues: CASSLNTDSNQPQHF.

The chain carries TRBV29-1 and TRBJ2-7; TCRdb indicates TRBD1, and absent DNA this call remains unverified. Germline CDR1 reads SQVTM; CDR2 reads ANQGSEA. The CDR3 is 13 residues long. The CDR3 sequence: CSVEGQGGYEQYF.

V usage is TRBV4-1 and J usage is TRBJ2-7. CDR1 is MGHRA, CDR2 YSYEKL, per germline. The CDR3 extends over 13 amino acids. The CDR3 protein is CASSQAFIDEQYF.

This chain uses TRBV21-1 with TRBJ2-5; TCRdb gives TRBD2 as the D gene, but with no DNA this cannot be confirmed. TRBV21-1 is a pseudogene locus. The CDR3 has 12 residues. CDR3 loop: CASRDSGETQYF.

This rearrangement joins TRBV5-6 to TRBJ2-1; TCRdb calls TRBD2, which cannot be checked without DNA. The CDR3 runs 15 residues. Germline V gene data show CDR1 as SGHDT and CDR2 as YYEEEE. CDR3: CASSYSGRAWNEQFF.

The chain links TRBV12-3 or TRBV12-4 to TRBJ2-1; TCRdb designates TRBD1, a call that cannot be tested without DNA. The CDR3 extends over 14 amino acids. CDR3 loop: CASSFGRGASEQFF.

The chain links TRBV29-1 to TRBJ2-1; lacking DNA, the TRBD2 call made by TCRdb goes unchecked. CDR3 length equals 12 residues. The germline gives CDR1 SQVTM, CDR2 ANQGSEA. CDR3 residues: CSSGGGYNEQFF.

The chain combines TRBV27 with TRBJ1-5; TCRdb designates TRBD1, a call that cannot be tested without DNA. Germline values: CDR1 MNHEY, CDR2 SMNVEV (reference sequence). This CDR3 contains 16 residues. The CDR3: CASSLIGGPGNQPQHF.

The V and J genes are TRBV24-1 and TRBJ2-7; no DNA is available, so the TRBD2 call from TCRdb remains unchecked. The germline V gene has CDR1 KGHDR and CDR2 SFDVKD. The CDR3 is made up of 16 amino acids. The CDR3 protein is CATSDLTSGSSYEQYF.

CDR3 amino acids: CASTGGSSYNEQFF. V usage is TRBV6-2 or TRBV6-3 and J usage is TRBJ2-1; TCRdb lists TRBD1, though no DNA is available to test this call. Germline lookup yields CDR1 MNHEY and CDR2 SVGEGT. There are 14 residues in the CDR3.

J is TRBJ2-1 and V is TRBV18. CDR1 KGHSH and CDR2 LQKENI come from the germline V gene. The CDR3 is 11 amino acids. The CDR3 loop reads CASSKDNEQFF.

The chain uses TRBV6-1 and TRBJ2-1; TCRdb indicates TRBD1, and absent DNA this call remains unverified. CDR1 is MNHNS and CDR2 is SASEGT in the germline V gene. The CDR3 loop spans 14 amino acids. The CDR3 loop is CASSHRGNYNEQFF.

This chain joins TRBV5-1 and TRBJ2-2; TCRdb designates TRBD2, a call that cannot be tested without DNA. This CDR3 contains 15 residues. Germline V gene sequence: CDR1 SGHRS, CDR2 YFSETQ. CDR3 sequence: CASSLLLEGTGELFF.

The genes are TRBV7-9 and TRBJ1-1. The CDR3 totals 12 residues. CDR1 is SEHNR and CDR2 is FQNEAQ in the germline V gene (reference sequence). CDR3 in amino acids: CASSFGSFEAFF. The full variable domain, in which reference TRBV7-9 and TRBJ1-1 provide the parts outside the CDR3, is DTGVSQNPRHKITKRGQNVTFRCDPISEHNRLYWYRQTLGQGPEFLTYFQNEAQLEKSRLLSDRFSAERPKGSFSTLEIQRTEQGDSAMYLCASSFGSFEAFFGQGTRLTVV.

The V gene is TRBV5-6, the J gene TRBJ2-2; there is no DNA to check the TCRdb D call of TRBD1. CDR3 length: 20 amino acids. Germline V CDR1 and CDR2: SGHDT, YYEEEE. The CDR3 region is CASRDKDYSMRDPNTGELFF.

The V call is TRBV20-1, the J call TRBJ2-1; the D gene TCRdb calls, TRBD2, cannot be checked with no DNA. The germline gives CDR1 DFQATT, CDR2 SNEGSKA (reference sequence). The CDR3 covers 12 residues. CDR3 sequence: CSARDGGHEQFF.

This chain joins TRBV9 and TRBJ2-1. Germline-derived CDR1 and CDR2 are SGDLS and YYNGEE. This CDR3 has 13 amino acids. The CDR3 spells CASSVLLLDEQFF.

The chain combines TRBV27 with TRBJ2-5; TCRdb's D call of TRBD2 is untestable without DNA. Germline CDR1 MNHEY, CDR2 SMNVEV (reference sequence). This CDR3 region has 15 residues. This chain's CDR3 is CASRLSGGFQETQYF.

The chain links TRBV6-2 or TRBV6-3 to TRBJ1-1. The germline CDR1 and CDR2 sequences are MNHEY and SVGEGT. This CDR3 is built from 12 residues. CDR3 region: CASTTGGVQAFF.

The rearrangement joins TRBV29-1 to TRBJ2-2; TCRdb lists TRBD1, though no DNA is available to test this call. Germline loops: CDR1 SQVTM, CDR2 ANQGSEA. The CDR3 sequence is 18 residues long. The CDR3 protein is CSVKGGQGTALNTGELFF.

This rearrangement joins TRBV29-1 to TRBJ2-2; TCRdb calls TRBD2, which cannot be checked without DNA. The CDR3 covers 15 residues. The germline CDR1 and CDR2 sequences are SQVTM and ANQGSEA. The CDR3 sequence: CSVTGTSGFTGELFF.